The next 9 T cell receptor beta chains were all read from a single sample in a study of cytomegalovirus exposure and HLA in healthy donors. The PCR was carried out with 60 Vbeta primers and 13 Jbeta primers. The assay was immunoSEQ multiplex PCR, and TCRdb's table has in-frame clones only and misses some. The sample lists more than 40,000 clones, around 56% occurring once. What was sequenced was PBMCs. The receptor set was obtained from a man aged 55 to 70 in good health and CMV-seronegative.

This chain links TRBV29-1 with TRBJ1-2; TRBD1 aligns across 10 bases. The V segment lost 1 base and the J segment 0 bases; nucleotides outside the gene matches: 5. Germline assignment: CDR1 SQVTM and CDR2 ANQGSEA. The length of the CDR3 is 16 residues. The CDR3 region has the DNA TGCAGCGTTGAAGCGACAGGGGGCACTTCTAACTATGGCTACACCTTC. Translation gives CSVEATGGTSNYGYTF.

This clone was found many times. CDR3 bases: TGTGCCAGCAGCTTATTAGTGGGCGCTGAGACCCAGTACTTC. Its translation: CASSLLVGAETQYF. V and J are TRBV7-9 and TRBJ2-5; no firm D call. V lost 2 bases and J lost 5, with 12 bases in between. This CDR3 is built from 14 residues. Germline CDR1 SEHNR, CDR2 FQNEAQ (reference sequence).

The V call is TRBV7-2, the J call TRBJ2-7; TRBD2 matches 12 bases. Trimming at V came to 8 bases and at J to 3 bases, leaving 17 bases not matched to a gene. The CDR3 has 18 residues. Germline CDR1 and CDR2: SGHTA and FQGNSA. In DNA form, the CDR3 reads TGTGCCAGCTCCCGGCTAGCGGGAGGGTTGGATGTTCTCTACGAGCAGTACTTC. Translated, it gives CASSRLAGGLDVLYEQYF. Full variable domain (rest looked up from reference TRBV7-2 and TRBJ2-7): GAGVSQSPSNKVTEKGKDVELRCDPISGHTALYWYRQSLGQGLEFLIYFQGNSAPDKSGLPSDRFSAERTGGSVSTLTIQRTQQEDSAVYLCASSRLAGGLDVLYEQYFGPGTRLTVT.

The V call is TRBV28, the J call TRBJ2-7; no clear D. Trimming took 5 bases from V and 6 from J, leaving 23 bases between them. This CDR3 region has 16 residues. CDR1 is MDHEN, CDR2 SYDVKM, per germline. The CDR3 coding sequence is TGTGCCAGCAGTACCTCCGGTGCGGAGAGTTTTGGCGAGCAGTACTTC. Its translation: CASSTSGAESFGEQYF.

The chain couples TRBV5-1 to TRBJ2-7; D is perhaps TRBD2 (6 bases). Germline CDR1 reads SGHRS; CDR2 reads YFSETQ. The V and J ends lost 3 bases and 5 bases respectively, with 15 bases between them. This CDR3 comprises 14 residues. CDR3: CASSSSMGGDEQYF. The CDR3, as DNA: TGCGCCAGCAGCTCGTCGATGGGGGGAGACGAGCAGTACTTC.

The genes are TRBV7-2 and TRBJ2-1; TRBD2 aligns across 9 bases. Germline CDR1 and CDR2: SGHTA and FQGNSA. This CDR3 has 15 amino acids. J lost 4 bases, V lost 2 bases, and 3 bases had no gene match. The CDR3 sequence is CASSLLAGYYNEQFF. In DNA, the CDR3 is TGTGCCAGCAGCTTACTAGCGGGATATTACAATGAGCAGTTCTTC.

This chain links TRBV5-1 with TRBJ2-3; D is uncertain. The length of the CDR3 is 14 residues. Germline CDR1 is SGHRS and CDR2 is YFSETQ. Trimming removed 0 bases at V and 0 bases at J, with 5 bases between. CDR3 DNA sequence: TGCGCCAGCAGCTTGGATCCTAGCACAGATACGCAGTATTTT. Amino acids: CASSLDPSTDTQYF.

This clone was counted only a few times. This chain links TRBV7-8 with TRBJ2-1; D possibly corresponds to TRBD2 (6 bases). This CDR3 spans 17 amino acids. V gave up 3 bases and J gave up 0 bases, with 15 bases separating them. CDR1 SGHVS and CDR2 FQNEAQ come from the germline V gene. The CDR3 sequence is CASSFLLAASSYNEQFF. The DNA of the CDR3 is TGTGCCAGCAGCTTCCTACTAGCTGCGAGCTCCTACAATGAGCAGTTCTTC.

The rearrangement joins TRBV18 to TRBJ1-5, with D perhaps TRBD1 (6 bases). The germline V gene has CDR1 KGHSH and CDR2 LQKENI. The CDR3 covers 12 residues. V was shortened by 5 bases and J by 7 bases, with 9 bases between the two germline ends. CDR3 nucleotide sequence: TGTGCCAGCTCATGGGGGCGGCAGCCCCAGCATTTT. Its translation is CASSWGRQPQHF.